This T cell receptor (beta chain) is drawn from a study of blood T cell repertoires in COVID-19. Germline V gene lookup returns CDR1 LNHDA and CDR2 SQIVND (reference sequence). The germline V and J ends were trimmed by 8 bases and 6 bases, with 19 bases remaining between them. The CDR3 is 15 amino acids. Here immunoSEQ multiplex PCR was the method, and the copy in TCRdb shows in-frame clones only, minus some. The sample lists about 87,000 clones, around 86% occurring once. The receptor was derived from a man in his forties with acute or convalescent COVID-19. The sequencing input was peripheral blood. V is TRBV19 and J is TRBJ1-4; TRBD1 might be the D (5 bases). In DNA, the CDR3 is TGTGCCAGTGGAGGGAGACTCACGGGGGATGAAAAACTGTTTTTT. It yields the protein CASGGRLTGDEKLFF. The whole variable domain, filled in from reference TRBV19 and TRBJ1-4, reads DGGITQSPKYLFRKEGQNVTLSCEQNLNHDAMYWYRQDPGQGLRLIYYSQIVNDFQKGDIAEGYSVSREKKESFPLTVTSAQKNPTAFYLCASGGRLTGDEKLFFGSGTQLSVL.